Below are 19 T cell receptor beta chains sequenced from a single sample in a study of T cell responses to AZD1222 COVID-19 vaccine. Libraries were prepared by immunoSEQ multiplex PCR; TCRdb keeps only in-frame clonotypes and omits some of them. The repertoire has 65,000 to 100,000 clones, 70% to 90% of them found once; the top ten carry 20% to 25%. Sequencing used peripheral blood, obtained on day 0 of AZD1222 vaccination. All receptors come from an adult in good health.

Of note for this clone: The sample carries other DNA sequences with the same CDR3. V gene TRBV7-9 combines with J gene TRBJ2-7; the D call may be TRBD1 or TRBD2 (5 bases each). The CDR3 spans 15 residues. From germline, CDR1 is SEHNR and CDR2 FQNEAQ (reference sequence). The ends were cut back, 1 base at V and 2 bases at J, with 12 bases in the middle. The chain's CDR3 is CASSLGGDGTYEQYF. CDR3 DNA sequence: TGTGCCAGCAGCTTAGGTGGGGACGGCACCTACGAGCAGTACTTC. The full variable domain, in which reference TRBV7-9 and TRBJ2-7 provide the parts outside the CDR3, is DTGVSQNPRHKITKRGQNVTFRCDPISEHNRLYWYRQTLGQGPEFLTYFQNEAQLEKSRLLSDRFSAERPKGSFSTLEIQRTEQGDSAMYLCASSLGGDGTYEQYFGPGTRLTVT.

This clone was seen just once. The chain is built from TRBV5-1 and TRBJ2-7; 9 bases map to TRBD1. CDR1 SGHRS and CDR2 YFSETQ come from the germline V gene. The CDR3 totals 15 residues. V dropped 3 bases and J dropped 2; count of bases not matched to a gene: 6. The CDR3 DNA sequence: TGCGCCAGCAGCTCACAGGGGGCGGTCACCTACGAGCAGTACTTC. This gives the protein CASSSQGAVTYEQYF.

The rearrangement joins TRBV19 to TRBJ1-5, with a weak D call TRBD1 (5 bases). V dropped 5 bases and J dropped 3 bases, with 14 bases sitting between them. This CDR3 spans 15 amino acids. Germline V gene sequence: CDR1 LNHDA, CDR2 SQIVND (reference sequence). CDR3 sequence: CASSSEGRDNQPQHF. The CDR3 nucleotides read TGTGCCAGTAGTTCCGAGGGCAGGGACAATCAGCCCCAGCATTTT.

The V gene is TRBV19, the J gene TRBJ1-1; D uncertain. The CDR3 runs to 13 residues. Germline loops: CDR1 LNHDA, CDR2 SQIVND (reference sequence). The V and J ends lost 0 bases and 0 bases respectively, with 2 bases between them. The CDR3 coding sequence is TGTGCCAGTAGTATAGATGTGAACACTGAAGCTTTCTTT. Its protein product is CASSIDVNTEAFF.

The V gene is TRBV5-8, the J gene TRBJ2-7; D is unresolved. Per the germline V gene, CDR1 is SGHTS and CDR2 is YDEGEE. This CDR3 region has 13 residues. Trimming took off 2 bases at V and 3 bases at J, with 9 bases between the two ends. CDR3: CASSLKLGYEQYF. The CDR3 DNA reads TGTGCCAGCAGCTTAAAATTGGGCTACGAGCAGTACTTC.

V gene TRBV6-5 combines with J gene TRBJ2-7; TRBD1 might be the D (6 bases). CDR1 is MNHEY and CDR2 is SVGAGI in the germline V gene. The CDR3 runs to 14 residues. The V end lost 6 bases, the J end lost 3 bases, and 15 bases lay between the germline ends. CDR3 coding DNA: TGTGCCAGCAGAACGGGACATACCGACTACGAGCAGTACTTC. It translates to CASRTGHTDYEQYF.

The CDR3 nucleotides read TGCGCCAGCAGCTTGGACCGACCAGGGTCCTATGGCTACACCTTC. Its translation: CASSLDRPGSYGYTF. The V gene is TRBV5-1, the J gene TRBJ1-2, with a weak D call TRBD1 (5 bases). Germline assignment: CDR1 SGHRS and CDR2 YFSETQ. Deletions cut 0 bases from V and 4 bases from J, with 13 bases between. The CDR3 is 15 residues long.

This clone is a singleton in its sample. The V gene is TRBV29-1, the J gene TRBJ2-5; unclear D gene. Germline values: CDR1 SQVTM, CDR2 ANQGSEA. CDR3 length: 12 amino acids. V lost 4 bases, J lost 0 bases, and 6 bases lay in between. The CDR3 DNA sequence: TGCAGCGTTGGGCTGGACCAAGAGACCCAGTACTTC. Translating it yields CSVGLDQETQYF.

V and J are TRBV24-1 and TRBJ2-5; 8 positions match TRBD1. The CDR3 consists of 17 residues. V was pared by 3 bases and J by 2 bases, with 10 bases of the junction left unmatched. Germline V CDR1 and CDR2: KGHDR, SFDVKD. CDR3 sequence: CATSDAGTGRGQETQYF. The CDR3 coding sequence is TGTGCCACCAGTGATGCGGGGACAGGACGGGGGCAAGAGACCCAGTACTTC.

This chain joins TRBV7-6 and TRBJ2-7; possible D gene TRBD2, 5 bases. Germline values: CDR1 SGHVS, CDR2 FNYEAQ. This CDR3 is 15 amino acids long. Trimming removed 4 bases at V and 0 bases at J, with 13 bases between. The CDR3 bases are TGTGCCAGCAGCTCTCGGTCAGACTACTCCTACGAGCAGTACTTC. It specifies CASSSRSDYSYEQYF.

The chain employs TRBV12-3 or TRBV12-4 and TRBJ2-7; D assignment may be TRBD1 or TRBD2 (5 bases each). The CDR3 has 13 residues. With 2 bases removed from V and 9 bases from J, the gap between germline ends came to 14 bases. The CDR3 sequence: CASSLTDVRGQYF. CDR3 nucleotide sequence: TGTGCCAGCAGTTTAACGGATGTGAGGGGGCAGTACTTC.

This chain links TRBV6-5 with TRBJ1-2; perhaps TRBD1 as D (6 bases). V dropped 5 bases and J dropped 8 bases, with 21 bases sitting between them. Germline CDR1 is MNHEY and CDR2 is SVGAGI. The CDR3 is 15 residues long. The CDR3 bases are TGTGCCAGCAGTCCAGACAGGTCCTCCTATGTCGGCTACACCTTC. Translating gives CASSPDRSSYVGYTF.

The chain has TRBV3-1 (or the pseudogene TRBV3-2) and TRBJ2-5; 8 positions match TRBD1. Per the germline V gene, CDR1 is LGHDT and CDR2 is YNNKEL (reference sequence). The V gene end was trimmed by 0 bases and the J gene end by 4 bases; junction bases not matched to a gene: 7. This CDR3 has 16 residues. The CDR3 is CASSQDGWDRRETQYF. Written as DNA, the CDR3 is TGTGCCAGCAGCCAAGATGGATGGGACAGGCGAGAGACCCAGTACTTC.

The chain carries TRBV2 and TRBJ1-1; no clear D gene. The V gene lost 7 bases and the J gene lost 2 bases, with 14 bases spanning the gap. CDR1 SNHLY and CDR2 FYNNEI come from the germline V gene. The CDR3 covers 14 residues. DNA for the CDR3: TGTGCCAGCATCATACGGACCCTAAACACTGAAGCTTTCTTT. It translates to CASIIRTLNTEAFF.

The V call is TRBV2, the J call TRBJ1-1; unclear D gene. Trimming removed 8 bases at V and 6 bases at J, with 19 bases between. The CDR3 sequence is 14 residues long. Germline CDR1 SNHLY, CDR2 FYNNEI. The CDR3 DNA sequence: TGTGCCAGCGTTCCCCTCTCAGGAGAGTCTGAAGCTTTCTTT. Its protein product is CASVPLSGESEAFF.

The chain recombines TRBV5-7 with TRBJ2-3; 11 nucleotides agree with TRBD2. TRBV5-7 falls under the ORF class, with uncertain function. This CDR3 has 16 amino acids. V lost 0 bases to trimming and J lost 10 bases; unmatched junction nucleotides: 10. CDR3: CASSLGLAGGLNAQYF. CDR3 DNA sequence: TGTGCCAGCAGCTTGGGGCTAGCGGGGGGCCTTAACGCGCAGTATTTT.

This clone has just one count. The chain carries TRBV19 and TRBJ1-6; 7 bases are a match to TRBD1. Germline V gene lookup returns CDR1 LNHDA and CDR2 SQIVND (reference sequence). The CDR3 is 14 amino acids. The V segment lost 7 bases and the J segment 4 bases; nucleotides outside the gene matches: 4. The CDR3 nucleotides read TGTGCCAGTACCCCGGGACAGTATAATTCACCCCTCCACTTT. It yields the protein CASTPGQYNSPLHF. Drawing the rest from reference TRBV19 and TRBJ1-6, the complete variable domain is DGGITQSPKYLFRKEGQNVTLSCEQNLNHDAMYWYRQDPGQGLRLIYYSQIVNDFQKGDIAEGYSVSREKKESFPLTVTSAQKNPTAFYLCASTPGQYNSPLHFGNGTRLTVT.

V gene TRBV7-8 combines with J gene TRBJ2-7; 12 nucleotides align to TRBD2. Germline V gene data show CDR1 as SGHVS and CDR2 as FQNEAQ. The CDR3 has 17 residues. The junction had 9 bases not matched to a gene; V was cut back by 5 bases and J by 1 base. The DNA of the CDR3 is TGTGCCAGCAGCCCACGGACTAGCGGGATCGGGTCCTACGAGCAGTACTTC. This sequence encodes CASSPRTSGIGSYEQYF.

The rearrangement uses TRBV19 and TRBJ1-2; tentative D call: TRBD1 (6 bases). With 7 bases removed from V and 0 bases from J, the gap between germline ends came to 12 bases. The CDR3 has 14 residues. Per germline, CDR1 LNHDA and CDR2 SQIVND (reference sequence). CDR3 sequence reads: CASTSTGTNYGYTF. CDR3 in DNA: TGTGCCAGTACTTCGACAGGTACTAACTATGGCTACACCTTC.